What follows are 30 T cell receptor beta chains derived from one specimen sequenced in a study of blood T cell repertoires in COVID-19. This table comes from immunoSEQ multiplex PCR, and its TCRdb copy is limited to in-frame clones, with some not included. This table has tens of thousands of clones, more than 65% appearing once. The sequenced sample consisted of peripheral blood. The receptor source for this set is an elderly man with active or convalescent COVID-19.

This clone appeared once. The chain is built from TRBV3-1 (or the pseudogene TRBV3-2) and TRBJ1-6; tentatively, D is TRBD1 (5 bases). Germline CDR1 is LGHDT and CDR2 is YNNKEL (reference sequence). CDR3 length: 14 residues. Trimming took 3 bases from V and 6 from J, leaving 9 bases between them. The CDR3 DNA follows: TGTGCCAGCAGCCACGGGACTTTTAATTCACCCCTCCACTTT. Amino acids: CASSHGTFNSPLHF.

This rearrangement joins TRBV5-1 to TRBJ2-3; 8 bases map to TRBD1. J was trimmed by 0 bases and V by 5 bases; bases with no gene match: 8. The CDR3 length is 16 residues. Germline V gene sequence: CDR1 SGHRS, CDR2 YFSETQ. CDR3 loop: CASSQQGGVSTDTQYF. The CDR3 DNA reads TGCGCCAGCAGTCAACAGGGGGGCGTAAGCACAGATACGCAGTATTTT.

The CDR3 here is CASSLPNYGYTF. The CDR3 DNA is TGTGCCAGCAGCTTGCCGAACTATGGCTACACCTTC. The rearrangement joins TRBV5-6 to TRBJ1-2, with D unclear. Germline V CDR1 and CDR2: SGHDT, YYEEEE. There are 12 residues in the CDR3. The germline V and J ends were trimmed by 1 base and 2 bases, with 3 bases remaining between them.

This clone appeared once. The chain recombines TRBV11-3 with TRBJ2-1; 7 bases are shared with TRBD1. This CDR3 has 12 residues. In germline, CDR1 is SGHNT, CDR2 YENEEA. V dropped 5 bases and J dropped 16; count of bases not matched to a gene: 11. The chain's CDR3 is CASSIAGTAPFF. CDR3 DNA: TGTGCCAGCAGCATCGCCGGGACAGCGCCCTTCTTC.

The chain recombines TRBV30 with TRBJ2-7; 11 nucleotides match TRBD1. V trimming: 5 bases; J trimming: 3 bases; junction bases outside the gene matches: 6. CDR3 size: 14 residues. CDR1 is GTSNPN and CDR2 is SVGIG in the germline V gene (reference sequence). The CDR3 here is CAWSPGTGGYEQYF. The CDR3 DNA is TGTGCCTGGTCCCCCGGGACAGGGGGCTACGAGCAGTACTTC.

In DNA, the CDR3 is TGTGCCAGCAGCGTGAGTACTCCGGTGCAGTTCTTC. Encoded protein: CASSVSTPVQFF. V gene TRBV5-6 combines with J gene TRBJ2-1; D gene ambiguous. Trimming stripped 4 bases from V and 12 bases from J, with 14 bases between. Looked up from germline, CDR1 is SGHDT and CDR2 is YYEEEE. This CDR3 has 12 residues.

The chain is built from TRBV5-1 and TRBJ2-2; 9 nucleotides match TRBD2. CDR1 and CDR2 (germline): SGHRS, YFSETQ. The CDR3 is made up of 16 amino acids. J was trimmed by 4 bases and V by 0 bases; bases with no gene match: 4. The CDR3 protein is CASSLAASGATGELFF. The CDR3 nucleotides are TGCGCCAGCAGCTTGGCCGCTAGCGGGGCCACCGGGGAGCTGTTTTTT.

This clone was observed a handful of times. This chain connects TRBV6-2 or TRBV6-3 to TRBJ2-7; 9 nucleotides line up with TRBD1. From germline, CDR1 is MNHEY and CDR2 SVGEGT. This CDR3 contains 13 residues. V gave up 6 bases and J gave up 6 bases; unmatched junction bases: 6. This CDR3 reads CASSPRTGVEQYF. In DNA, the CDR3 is TGTGCCAGCAGCCCCCGGACAGGGGTCGAGCAGTACTTC.

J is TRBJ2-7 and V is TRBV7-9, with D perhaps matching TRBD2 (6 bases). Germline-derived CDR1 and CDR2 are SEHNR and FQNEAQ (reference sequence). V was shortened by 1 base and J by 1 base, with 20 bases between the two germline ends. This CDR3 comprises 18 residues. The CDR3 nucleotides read TGTGCCAGCAGCTTAGGCGTGCTCCGGGACTCCTTATCCTACGAGCAGTACTTC. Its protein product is CASSLGVLRDSLSYEQYF.

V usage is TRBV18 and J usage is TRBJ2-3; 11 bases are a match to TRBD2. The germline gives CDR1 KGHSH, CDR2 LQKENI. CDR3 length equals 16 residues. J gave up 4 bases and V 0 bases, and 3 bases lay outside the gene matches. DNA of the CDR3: TGTGCCAGCTCACCACCGGGTAGCGGGGGGGCAGATACGCAGTATTTT. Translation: CASSPPGSGGADTQYF.

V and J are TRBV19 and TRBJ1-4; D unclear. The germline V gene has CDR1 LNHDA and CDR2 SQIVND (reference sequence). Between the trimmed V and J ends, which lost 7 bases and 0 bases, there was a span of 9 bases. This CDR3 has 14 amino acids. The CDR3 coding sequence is TGTGCCAGTAATCTGGGAGCAACTAATGAAAAACTGTTTTTT. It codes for CASNLGATNEKLFF.

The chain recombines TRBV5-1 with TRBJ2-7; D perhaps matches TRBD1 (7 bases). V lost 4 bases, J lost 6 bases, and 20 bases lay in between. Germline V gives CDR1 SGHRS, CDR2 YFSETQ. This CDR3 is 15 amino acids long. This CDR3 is CASSATGDSGGEQYF. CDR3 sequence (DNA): TGCGCCAGCAGCGCAACAGGGGACTCCGGAGGCGAGCAGTACTTC.

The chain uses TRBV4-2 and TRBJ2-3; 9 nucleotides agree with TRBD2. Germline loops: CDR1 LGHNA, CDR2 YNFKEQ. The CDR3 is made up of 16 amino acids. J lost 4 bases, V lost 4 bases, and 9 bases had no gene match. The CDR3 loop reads CASSPTGTSPADTQYF. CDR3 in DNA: TGTGCCAGCAGCCCTACCGGGACTAGCCCCGCAGATACGCAGTATTTT.

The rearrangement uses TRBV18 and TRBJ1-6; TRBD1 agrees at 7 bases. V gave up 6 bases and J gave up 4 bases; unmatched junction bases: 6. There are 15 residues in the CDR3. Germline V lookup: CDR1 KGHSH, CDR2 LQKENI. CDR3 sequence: CASSGDSQYNSPLHF. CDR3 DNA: TGTGCCAGCTCCGGGGACAGCCAATATAATTCACCCCTCCACTTT.

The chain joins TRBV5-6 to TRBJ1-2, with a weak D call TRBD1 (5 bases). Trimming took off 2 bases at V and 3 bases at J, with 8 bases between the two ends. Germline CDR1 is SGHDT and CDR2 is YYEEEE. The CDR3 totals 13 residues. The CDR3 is CASSLTGDYGYTF. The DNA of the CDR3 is TGTGCCAGCAGCTTAACAGGAGACTATGGCTACACCTTC.

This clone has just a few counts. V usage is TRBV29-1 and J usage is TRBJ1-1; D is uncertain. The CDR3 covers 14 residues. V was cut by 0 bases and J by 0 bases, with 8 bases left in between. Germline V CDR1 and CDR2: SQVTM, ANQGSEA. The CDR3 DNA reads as TGCAGCGTTGAAGACTACCCTATGAACACTGAAGCTTTCTTT. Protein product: CSVEDYPMNTEAFF. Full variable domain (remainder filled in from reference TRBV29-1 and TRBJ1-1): SAVISQKPSRDICQRGTSLTIQCQVDSQVTMMFWYRQQPGQSLTLIATANQGSEATYESGFVIDKFPISRPNLTFSTLTVSNMSPEDSSIYLCSVEDYPMNTEAFFGQGTRLTVV.

The CDR3 spells CATSDIGQGYVETQYF. DNA for the CDR3: TGTGCCACCAGTGACATCGGACAGGGCTATGTGGAGACCCAGTACTTC. The rearrangement joins TRBV24-1 to TRBJ2-5, with 8 bases fitting TRBD1. Germline CDR1 reads KGHDR; CDR2 reads SFDVKD. The CDR3 runs to 16 residues. Trimming took 4 bases from V and 5 from J; bases not matched to a gene: 11.

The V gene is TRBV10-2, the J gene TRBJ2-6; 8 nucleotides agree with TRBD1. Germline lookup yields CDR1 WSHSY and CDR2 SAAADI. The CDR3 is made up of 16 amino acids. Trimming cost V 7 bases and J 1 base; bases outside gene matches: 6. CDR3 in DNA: TGCGCCAGCACAAGACAGGGGAGTTCTGGGGCCAACGTCCTGACTTTC. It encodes CASTRQGSSGANVLTF.

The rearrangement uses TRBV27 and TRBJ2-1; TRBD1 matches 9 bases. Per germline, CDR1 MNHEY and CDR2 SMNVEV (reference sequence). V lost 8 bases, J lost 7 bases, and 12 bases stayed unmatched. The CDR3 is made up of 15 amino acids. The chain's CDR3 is CASSSPGQGRNEQFF. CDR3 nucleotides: TGTGCCAGCTCATCTCCCGGACAGGGGCGGAATGAGCAGTTCTTC.

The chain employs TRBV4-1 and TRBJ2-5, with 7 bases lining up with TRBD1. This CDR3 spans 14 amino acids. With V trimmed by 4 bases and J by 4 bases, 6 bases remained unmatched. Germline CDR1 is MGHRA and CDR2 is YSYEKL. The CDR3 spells CASSPDRVRETQYF. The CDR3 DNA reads TGCGCCAGCAGCCCCGACAGGGTTCGAGAGACCCAGTACTTC.

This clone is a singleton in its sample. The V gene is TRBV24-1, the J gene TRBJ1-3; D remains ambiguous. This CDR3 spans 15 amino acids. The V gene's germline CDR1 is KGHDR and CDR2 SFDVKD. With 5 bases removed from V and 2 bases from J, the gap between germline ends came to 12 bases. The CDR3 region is CATSAKREAGNTIYF. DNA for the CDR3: TGTGCCACCAGTGCCAAACGTGAGGCTGGAAACACCATATATTTT.

The CDR3 here is CSVVVAGGPYNEQFF. The CDR3 nucleotides read TGCAGCGTTGTTGTTGCGGGGGGACCCTACAATGAGCAGTTCTTC. The gene calls are TRBV29-1 and TRBJ2-1; 8 positions agree with TRBD2. Looked up from germline, CDR1 is SQVTM and CDR2 is ANQGSEA. The CDR3 is 15 residues long. V lost 4 bases, J lost 2 bases, and 7 bases stayed unmatched.

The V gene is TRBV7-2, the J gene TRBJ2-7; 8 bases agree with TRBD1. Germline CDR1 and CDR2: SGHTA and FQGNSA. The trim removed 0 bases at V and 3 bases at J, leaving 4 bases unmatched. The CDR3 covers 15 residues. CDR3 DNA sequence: TGTGCCAGCAGCTTAGCTGGACAGGGACACTACGAGCAGTACTTC. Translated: CASSLAGQGHYEQYF.

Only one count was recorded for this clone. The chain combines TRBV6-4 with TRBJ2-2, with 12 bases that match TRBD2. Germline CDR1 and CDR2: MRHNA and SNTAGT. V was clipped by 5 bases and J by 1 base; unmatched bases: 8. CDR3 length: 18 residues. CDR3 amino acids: CASSRIPGLAGNTGELFF. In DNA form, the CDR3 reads TGTGCCAGCAGTCGCATACCGGGACTAGCGGGGAACACCGGGGAGCTGTTTTTT.

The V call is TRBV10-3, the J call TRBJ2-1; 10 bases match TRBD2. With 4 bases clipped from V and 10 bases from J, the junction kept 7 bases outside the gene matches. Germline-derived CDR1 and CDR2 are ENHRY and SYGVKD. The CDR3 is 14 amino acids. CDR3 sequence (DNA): TGTGCCATCAGTGTGGGGATAGCGGGGGGAGAGCAGTTCTTC. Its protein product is CAISVGIAGGEQFF.

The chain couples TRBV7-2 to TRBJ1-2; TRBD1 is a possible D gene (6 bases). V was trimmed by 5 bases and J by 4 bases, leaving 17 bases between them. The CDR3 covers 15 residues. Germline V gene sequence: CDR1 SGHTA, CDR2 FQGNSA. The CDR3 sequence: CASSPRQDASYGYTF. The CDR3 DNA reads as TGTGCCAGCAGCCCCCGACAGGACGCCTCCTATGGCTACACCTTC.

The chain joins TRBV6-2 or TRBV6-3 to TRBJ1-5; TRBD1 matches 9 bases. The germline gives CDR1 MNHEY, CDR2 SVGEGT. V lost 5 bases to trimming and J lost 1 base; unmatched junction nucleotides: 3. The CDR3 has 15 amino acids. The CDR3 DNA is TGTGCCAGCAGTAAGACAGGGGGGAGCAATCAGCCCCAGCATTTT. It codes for CASSKTGGSNQPQHF.

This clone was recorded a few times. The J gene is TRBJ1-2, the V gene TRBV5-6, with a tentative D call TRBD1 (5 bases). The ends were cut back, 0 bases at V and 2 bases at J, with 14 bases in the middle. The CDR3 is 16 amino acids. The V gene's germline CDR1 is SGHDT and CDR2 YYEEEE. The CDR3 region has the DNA TGTGCCAGCAGCTTGGGAACAGGAGAAGTAAACTATGGCTACACCTTC. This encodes CASSLGTGEVNYGYTF.

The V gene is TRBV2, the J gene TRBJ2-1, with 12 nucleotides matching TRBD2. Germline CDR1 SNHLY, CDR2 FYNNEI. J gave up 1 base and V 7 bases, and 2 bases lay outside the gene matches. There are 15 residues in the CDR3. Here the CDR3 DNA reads TGTGCCAGCACCCTAGCGGGGGGGTCCTACAATGAGCAGTTCTTC. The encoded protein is CASTLAGGSYNEQFF.

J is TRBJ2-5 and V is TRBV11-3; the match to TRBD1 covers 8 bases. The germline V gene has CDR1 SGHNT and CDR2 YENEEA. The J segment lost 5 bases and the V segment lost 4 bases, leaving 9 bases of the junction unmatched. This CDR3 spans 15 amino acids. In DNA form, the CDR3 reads TGTGCCAGCAGCTCGAGGACAGGGAAGGCGGAGACCCAGTACTTC. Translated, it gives CASSSRTGKAETQYF.